The 15 T cell receptor beta chains listed next were all sequenced from one sample in a study of OX40 agonist ivuxolimab in advanced cancers. The library was generated by the immunoSEQ multiplex PCR assay. TCRdb provides this immuneACCESS table in a form limited to in-frame rearrangements. Some clones are lacking; in checked studies, under half of them reflect an unresolved V gene, and why the rest are absent is not known. The sample table contains around 99,000 clones; only one count was recorded for approximately 89% of them. The ten most abundant clones make up approximately 1.2% of the sample. Sequenced here: CD4+ or CD8+ T cells sorted from blood, sampled in a trial of the OX40 agonist ivuxolimab. These receptors originate from an adult with an advanced solid tumor such as melanoma, head and neck, liver or kidney cancer.

The V gene is TRBV5-1, the J gene TRBJ2-7, with a weak D call TRBD2 (6 bases). V lost 0 bases to trimming and J lost 7 bases, with 14 bases between them. Germline V gene lookup returns CDR1 SGHRS and CDR2 YFSETQ. This CDR3 has 14 amino acids. The CDR3 protein is CASSLEGLATEQYF. The CDR3 DNA is TGCGCCAGCAGCTTGGAGGGTCTAGCGACTGAGCAGTACTTC.

The chain carries TRBV7-9 and TRBJ2-6, with TRBD1 identical over 10 bases. CDR1 is SEHNR, CDR2 FQNEAQ, per germline (reference sequence). With 5 bases clipped from V and 15 bases from J, the junction kept 13 bases outside the gene matches. This CDR3 comprises 15 residues. The CDR3 DNA is TGTGCCAGCAGCCTAGAGACAGGGGGCCGGGATAGCCTGACTTTC. Translating it yields CASSLETGGRDSLTF.

The chain carries TRBV9 and TRBJ1-3, with 12 positions matching TRBD1. The CDR3 runs 17 residues. Germline trimming cut 4 bases from V and 8 bases from J; bases unmatched to any gene: 13. The V gene's germline CDR1 is SGDLS and CDR2 YYNGEE. The CDR3 nucleotides are TGTGCCAGCAGCTCCCCCCCCGGGGACAGGGGGCAGGACACCATATATTTT. Translation: CASSSPPGDRGQDTIYF.

This clone was found a few times. The chain carries TRBV9 and TRBJ2-2, with 7 bases identical to TRBD2. The V and J ends lost 5 bases and 4 bases, in that order; junction bases with no gene match: 14. The CDR3 has 17 residues. Germline lookup yields CDR1 SGDLS and CDR2 YYNGEE. The CDR3, as DNA: TGTGCCAGCAGTGGGAGTACTAGCGCGCTAATCACCGGGGAGCTGTTTTTT. This gives the protein CASSGSTSALITGELFF.

This chain uses TRBV6-5 with TRBJ1-2; D perhaps matches TRBD1 (6 bases). From germline, CDR1 is MNHEY and CDR2 SVGAGI. CDR3 length equals 14 residues. The V gene lost 6 bases and the J gene lost 13 bases, with 24 bases spanning the gap. The CDR3 region has the DNA TGTGCCAGCAGCCCAACCGGGACAACGGGGAAAGGCACCTTC. Its protein product is CASSPTGTTGKGTF.

This clone was seen a single time. CDR3 loop: CASSLRWRDTQYF. In DNA form, the CDR3 reads TGTGCCAGCAGCTTAAGATGGCGTGATACGCAGTATTTT. V and J are TRBV7-3 and TRBJ2-3; D ambiguous. This CDR3 comprises 13 residues. CDR1 is SGHTA and CDR2 is FQGTGA in the germline V gene. The ends were cut back, 1 base at V and 6 bases at J, with 8 bases in the middle.

Turning to this clone: Other DNA sequences in this sample translate to the same CDR3. This sequence joins TRBV7-8 and TRBJ1-1; 9 positions agree with TRBD1. The CDR3 length is 16 residues. CDR1 and CDR2 (germline): SGHVS, FQNEAQ. With 4 bases clipped from V and 5 bases from J, the junction kept 11 bases outside the gene matches. CDR3 residues: CASSSDRGKGGTEAFF. The CDR3, as DNA: TGTGCCAGCAGCTCGGACAGGGGCAAAGGAGGGACTGAAGCTTTCTTT.

This chain's CDR3 is CASSSPARNQPQHF. CDR3 bases: TGTGCCAGCAGTTCCCCCGCCCGAAATCAGCCCCAGCATTTT. The chain employs TRBV27 and TRBJ1-5, with D unclear. Between the trimmed V and J ends, which lost 4 bases and 4 bases, there was a span of 11 bases. CDR1 and CDR2 (germline): MNHEY, SMNVEV (reference sequence). The CDR3 has 14 residues.

The J gene is TRBJ2-7, the V gene TRBV7-2, with D hard to call. The CDR3 has 13 residues. The germline gives CDR1 SGHTA, CDR2 FQGNSA. The germline V and J ends were trimmed by 3 bases and 6 bases, with 12 bases remaining between them. CDR3: CASSFDPNVEQYF. The CDR3 coding sequence is TGTGCCAGCAGCTTCGATCCGAACGTCGAGCAGTACTTC.

The chain has TRBV5-1 and TRBJ1-1; no definite D call. CDR1 and CDR2 (germline): SGHRS, YFSETQ. The CDR3 totals 16 residues. The V and J ends lost 1 base and 0 bases respectively, with 13 bases between them. CDR3 in DNA: TGCGCCAGCAGCTTGCTTGGGAATGGTCTGAACACTGAAGCTTTCTTT. As protein: CASSLLGNGLNTEAFF.

The chain links TRBV5-1 to TRBJ2-1, with TRBD1 identical over 9 bases. The CDR3 consists of 16 residues. With V trimmed by 1 base and J by 7 bases, 9 bases remained unmatched. Germline V lookup: CDR1 SGHRS, CDR2 YFSETQ. Here the CDR3 DNA reads TGCGCCAGCAGCTTGATGGGACAGGGTGGATGGAATGAGCAGTTCTTC. This encodes CASSLMGQGGWNEQFF.

The chain links TRBV11-2 to TRBJ2-5; 9 bases are shared with TRBD1. J gave up 2 bases and V 5 bases, and 6 bases lay outside the gene matches. From germline, CDR1 is SGHAT and CDR2 FQNNGV. This CDR3 spans 15 amino acids. As DNA, the CDR3 is TGTGCCAGCAGCCCCACAGGGGGCCTACAAGAGACCCAGTACTTC. This encodes CASSPTGGLQETQYF.

This clone was recorded once. The chain recombines TRBV9 with TRBJ2-2; D unresolved. CDR3 length equals 16 residues. Germline assignment: CDR1 SGDLS and CDR2 YYNGEE. Trimming stripped 4 bases from V and 4 bases from J, with 17 bases between. CDR3 region: CASSQRTVSSTGELFF. CDR3 in DNA: TGTGCCAGCAGCCAAAGGACGGTTTCAAGCACCGGGGAGCTGTTTTTT.

The chain couples TRBV28 to TRBJ2-5; 9 bases agree with TRBD2. The CDR3 has 15 residues. Germline loops: CDR1 MDHEN, CDR2 SYDVKM. Trimming cost V 1 base and J 2 bases; bases outside gene matches: 2. The CDR3 reads CASSLSSGGQETQYF. In nucleotides, the CDR3 is TGTGCCAGCAGTTTATCCAGCGGGGGGCAAGAGACCCAGTACTTC.

J is TRBJ2-1 and V is TRBV28; TRBD1 might be the D (6 bases). The germline gives CDR1 MDHEN, CDR2 SYDVKM. With 2 bases removed from V and 1 base from J, the gap between germline ends came to 9 bases. This CDR3 comprises 15 residues. As DNA, the CDR3 is TGTGCCAGCAGTTTACCACAGGGTTCCTACAATGAGCAGTTCTTC. It is translated as CASSLPQGSYNEQFF.